This TCR beta chain originates from a study of blood T cell repertoires in COVID-19. Trimming left V 3 bases short and J 5 bases short, with 17 bases between. This CDR3 spans 15 amino acids. Germline loops: CDR1 SGDLS, CDR2 YYNGEE. Clones were sequenced by immunoSEQ multiplex PCR, and TCRdb holds only the in-frame ones, with some missing. Among some 190,000 clones listed, roughly nine tenths were seen once. The sample was peripheral blood. The clonotype was recovered from a man aged 30 to 39 with acute or convalescent COVID-19. The V gene is TRBV9, the J gene TRBJ1-1; D uncertain. The CDR3 loop reads CASSAPSGGRTEAFF. CDR3 DNA: TGTGCCAGCAGCGCACCCAGTGGAGGTCGTACTGAAGCTTTCTTT.